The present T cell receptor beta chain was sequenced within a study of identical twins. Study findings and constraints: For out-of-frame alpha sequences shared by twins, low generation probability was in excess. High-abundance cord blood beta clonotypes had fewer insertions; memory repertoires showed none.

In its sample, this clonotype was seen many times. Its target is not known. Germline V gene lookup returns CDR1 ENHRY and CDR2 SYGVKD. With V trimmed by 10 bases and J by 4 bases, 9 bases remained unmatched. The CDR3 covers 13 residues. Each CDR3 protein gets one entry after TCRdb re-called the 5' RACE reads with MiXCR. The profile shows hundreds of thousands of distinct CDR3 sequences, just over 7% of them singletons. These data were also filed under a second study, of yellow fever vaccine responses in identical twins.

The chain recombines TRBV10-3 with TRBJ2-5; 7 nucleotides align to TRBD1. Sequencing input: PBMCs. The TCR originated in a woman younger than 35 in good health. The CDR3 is CATRQGSRETQYF. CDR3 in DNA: TGTGCCACGCGACAGGGCTCGCGAGAGACCCAGTACTTC.